The 17 T cell receptor beta chains presented below share a single source sample, sequenced in a study of T cell responses to AZD1222 COVID-19 vaccine. The assay was immunoSEQ multiplex PCR, and TCRdb's table has in-frame clones only and misses some. Of 50,000 to 70,000 clones listed, 75% to 90% are singletons. Sequencing used peripheral blood, obtained 28 days after the second AZD1222 dose. The receptor source for this set is an adult who received the AZD1222 COVID-19 vaccine.

As for this clone: The junction differs from germline at one of its ends, possibly a read error. The chain has TRBV4-1 and TRBJ2-7; 9 nucleotides agree with TRBD2. The germline V gene encodes CDR1 MGHRA and CDR2 YSYEKL. This CDR3 contains 17 residues. The CDR3 DNA reads TGCGCCAACAGCCCTACTCCATTAGCGGGGGCCGCCTACGAGCAGTACTTC. Encoded protein: CANSPTPLAGAAYEQYF.

The chain couples TRBV6-5 to TRBJ1-2; tentatively, D is TRBD1 (6 bases). Per the germline V gene, CDR1 is MNHEY and CDR2 is SVGAGI. Trimming removed 2 bases at V and 5 bases at J, with 18 bases between. The CDR3 extends over 16 amino acids. CDR3 region: CASSYRVRGAGYGYTF. The CDR3 DNA follows: TGTGCCAGCAGTTACCGGGTCCGGGGGGCTGGATATGGCTACACCTTC.

This chain links TRBV3-1 (or the pseudogene TRBV3-2) with TRBJ1-4, with 9 bases matching TRBD1. The length of the CDR3 is 14 residues. CDR1 LGHDT and CDR2 YNNKEL come from the germline V gene (reference sequence). J was trimmed by 8 bases and V by 3 bases; bases with no gene match: 4. The CDR3 DNA reads TGTGCCAGCAGCCAGACAGGGGGTGGAGAAAAACTGTTTTTT. Translated, it gives CASSQTGGGEKLFF.

This chain connects TRBV27 to TRBJ2-3; D uncertain. The CDR3 spans 14 residues. The V end was cut by 3 bases, the J end by 2 bases, with 9 bases between. In germline, CDR1 is MNHEY, CDR2 SMNVEV (reference sequence). CDR3 residues: CASSFYPSTDTQYF. The CDR3 bases are TGTGCCAGCAGTTTTTATCCCTCCACAGATACGCAGTATTTT.

The CDR3 protein is CASSESGTREKLFF. The CDR3 nucleotides are TGCGCCAGCAGTGAGTCCGGGACGAGGGAAAAACTGTTTTTT. The gene calls are TRBV10-1 and TRBJ1-4, with D maybe TRBD1 (5 bases). The CDR3 is made up of 14 amino acids. Germline CDR1 is WNHNN and CDR2 is SYGVQD (reference sequence). V was pared by 0 bases and J by 8 bases, with 10 bases between.

The V call is TRBV10-1, the J call TRBJ1-5; D gene unclear. V was clipped by 7 bases and J by 5 bases, with 9 bases between them. Germline CDR1 WNHNN, CDR2 SYGVQD (reference sequence). This CDR3 is 12 amino acids long. CDR3 in DNA: TGCGCCAGCACATCCCACGATCAGCCCCAGCATTTT. Encoded protein: CASTSHDQPQHF.

Here the CDR3 reads CASSPGGSFTYEQYF. CDR3 in DNA: TGTGCCAGCAGCCCGGGTGGCTCGTTCACCTACGAGCAGTACTTC. The V call is TRBV6-5, the J call TRBJ2-7; unclear D gene. The CDR3 runs to 15 residues. Germline V gives CDR1 MNHEY, CDR2 SVGAGI. With 6 bases removed from V and 2 bases from J, the gap between germline ends came to 17 bases.

The rearrangement links TRBV5-1 to TRBJ1-1; tentative D call: TRBD1 (6 bases). The germline CDR1 and CDR2 sequences are SGHRS and YFSETQ. The length of the CDR3 is 13 residues. Trimming stripped 0 bases from V and 5 bases from J, with 8 bases between. CDR3 amino acids: CASSLGGPTEAFF. The CDR3 bases are TGCGCCAGCAGCTTGGGGGGGCCAACTGAAGCTTTCTTT. Looking up the rest from reference TRBV5-1 and TRBJ1-1 gives the full variable domain: KAGVTQTPRYLIKTRGQQVTLSCSPISGHRSVSWYQQTPGQGLQFLFEYFSETQRNKGNFPGRFSGRQFSNSRSEMNVSTLELGDSALYLCASSLGGPTEAFFGQGTRLTVV.

The V gene is TRBV3-1 (or the pseudogene TRBV3-2), the J gene TRBJ1-5, with 7 bases that match TRBD1. The CDR3 is 14 amino acids. CDR1 and CDR2 from the germline V gene are LGHDT and YNNKEL (reference sequence). V was pared by 4 bases and J by 4 bases, with 4 bases of the junction left unmatched. The CDR3 bases are TGTGCCAGCAGCCCGGGACAGAGAAATCAGCCCCAGCATTTT. It translates to CASSPGQRNQPQHF.

The chain employs TRBV25-1 and TRBJ2-2, with D possibly being TRBD1 or TRBD2 (5 bases each). Germline-derived CDR1 and CDR2 are MGHDK and SYGVNS. The CDR3 runs 13 residues. Trimming shortened V by 6 bases and J by 5 bases, and 10 bases separated the two germline ends. The CDR3 nucleotides are TGTGCCAGCAGACGGGACGGTACCGGGGAGCTGTTTTTT. It yields the protein CASRRDGTGELFF.

In its sample, this clone was seen a few times. The chain uses TRBV10-1 and TRBJ2-7; a possible D gene is TRBD2 (6 bases). The CDR3 consists of 14 residues. V was pared by 2 bases and J by 2 bases, with 10 bases between. The germline gives CDR1 WNHNN, CDR2 SYGVQD (reference sequence). CDR3 bases: TGCGCCAGCAGTGAGGCGGGACTGCCCTACGAGCAGTACTTC. Its protein product is CASSEAGLPYEQYF.

V gene TRBV5-6 combines with J gene TRBJ2-3; TRBD2 matches 7 bases. There are 16 residues in the CDR3. In germline, CDR1 is SGHDT, CDR2 YYEEEE. V dropped 3 bases and J dropped 5; count of bases not matched to a gene: 12. The CDR3 DNA reads as TGTGCCAGCAGCTACGGACCTTTTCGCGGGGGAGATACGCAGTATTTT. Amino acid sequence: CASSYGPFRGGDTQYF.

This clone has more than one count but fewer than ten. The chain combines TRBV5-1 with TRBJ2-5; 7 bases match TRBD1. Germline lookup yields CDR1 SGHRS and CDR2 YFSETQ. V shed 3 bases and J 5 bases; nucleotides not matched to a gene: 7. The length of the CDR3 is 14 residues. The CDR3 bases are TGCGCCAGCAGCTCTTCGACAGGGACGGAGACCCAGTACTTC. Translation gives CASSSSTGTETQYF.

The gene calls are TRBV18 and TRBJ2-1; 10 bases match TRBD2. The length of the CDR3 is 16 residues. Germline assignment: CDR1 KGHSH and CDR2 LQKENI. Germline trimming cut 3 bases from V and 5 bases from J; bases unmatched to any gene: 7. CDR3 sequence (DNA): TGTGCCAGCTCACCGGCTAGCGGGAGAGGAAACAATGAGCAGTTCTTC. Translation gives CASSPASGRGNNEQFF.

The V call is TRBV30, the J call TRBJ1-1; D not certain. V shed 5 bases and J shed 0 bases, with 13 bases lying between them. The CDR3 consists of 14 residues. Germline V gene lookup returns CDR1 GTSNPN and CDR2 SVGIG (reference sequence). CDR3 sequence reads: CAWGRAGLNTEAFF. The CDR3 DNA is TGTGCCTGGGGCCGGGCAGGACTGAACACTGAAGCTTTCTTT.

This chain uses TRBV7-8 with TRBJ2-1, with D hard to call. Germline assignment: CDR1 SGHVS and CDR2 FQNEAQ. Deletions cut 1 base from V and 7 bases from J, with 5 bases between. This CDR3 spans 12 amino acids. This chain's CDR3 is CASSLVRNEQFF. The CDR3 DNA reads as TGTGCCAGCAGCTTAGTTCGGAATGAGCAGTTCTTC. The entire variable domain, with the rest obtained from reference TRBV7-8 and TRBJ2-1, is as follows: GAGVSQSPRYKVAKRGQDVALRCDPISGHVSLFWYQQALGQGPEFLTYFQNEAQLDKSGLPSDRFFAERPEGSVSTLKIQRTQQEDSAVYLCASSLVRNEQFFGPGTRLTVL.

The gene calls are TRBV7-9 and TRBJ1-2; no definite D call. Germline loops: CDR1 SEHNR, CDR2 FQNEAQ (reference sequence). Trimming shortened V by 4 bases and J by 4 bases, and 10 bases separated the two germline ends. CDR3 size: 13 residues. This CDR3 reads CASSSLGIYGYTF. The CDR3 nucleotides are TGTGCCAGCAGCTCCTTAGGCATCTATGGCTACACCTTC.